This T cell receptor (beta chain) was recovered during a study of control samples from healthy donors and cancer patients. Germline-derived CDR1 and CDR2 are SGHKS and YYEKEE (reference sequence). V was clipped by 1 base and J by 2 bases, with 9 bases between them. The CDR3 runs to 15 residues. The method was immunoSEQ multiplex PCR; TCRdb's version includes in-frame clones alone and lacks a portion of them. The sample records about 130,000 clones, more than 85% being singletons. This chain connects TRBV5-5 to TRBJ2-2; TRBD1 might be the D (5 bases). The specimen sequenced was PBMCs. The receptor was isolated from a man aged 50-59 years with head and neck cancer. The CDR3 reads CASSLWTLNTGELFF. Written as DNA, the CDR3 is TGTGCCAGCAGCTTGTGGACACTTAACACCGGGGAGCTGTTTTTT.